This T cell receptor beta chain comes out of a study of glioma-infiltrating T cells. Study-level results: Tissue-blood divergence was below expectation in non-neoplastic patients, above in gliomas.

The CDR3 is 18 residues long. Germline V gene lookup returns CDR1 MNHNS and CDR2 SASEGT. The ends were cut back, 5 bases at V and 2 bases at J, with 23 bases in the middle. About this clonotype itself: The target antigen is unknown.

TCR alpha and beta CDR3 regions were amplified from RNA using iRepertoire nested multiplex PCR. TCRdb reprocessed the multiplex PCR reads with MiXCR, giving one entry per CDR3 protein. The data show roughly 100,000 distinct CDR3 sequences, 25% to 30% seen once. Sample: glioma tissue, nonneoplastic brain tissue, or PBMCs (not recorded which). The origin of this receptor is a human donor with low-grade glioma or glioblastoma, undergoing nonglioma brain surgery, or in good health (not recorded which). The chain has TRBV6-1 and TRBJ2-3, with D possibly matching TRBD2 (6 bases). CDR3 nucleotide sequence: TGTGCCAGCAGTACCCTGGAGGGTTCGAACTACCTCACAGATACGCAGTATTTT. Translated, it gives CASSTLEGSNYLTDTQYF.